These 3 T cell receptor beta chains were all obtained from the same sample, sequenced in a study of CD8+ T cells in alopecia areata. Sequencing relied on a cDNA template that was reverse transcribed from extracted RNA. Repertoires were generated with immunoSEQ multiplex PCR, while TCRdb's copy carries only in-frame clones and drops some. The sample yields 200,000 to 250,000 clones, approximately 60% seen once. The specimen sequenced was CD8+ T cells sorted from blood. The receptors were sampled from a human donor in good health.

V and J are TRBV4-1 and TRBJ1-1; no clear D gene. This CDR3 comprises 13 residues. Germline loops: CDR1 MGHRA, CDR2 YSYEKL. The V and J ends lost 1 base and 1 base respectively, with 4 bases between them. The CDR3 sequence: CASSQGENTEAFF. The CDR3 DNA reads as TGCGCCAGCAGCCAAGGGGAGAACACTGAAGCTTTCTTT.

The chain has TRBV5-1 and TRBJ1-5, with D perhaps TRBD1 (6 bases). CDR1 is SGHRS, CDR2 YFSETQ, per germline. The CDR3 has 15 amino acids. Trimming shortened V by 1 base and J by 4 bases, and 12 bases separated the two germline ends. Here the CDR3 DNA reads TGCGCCAGCAGCTTGACGGACAGCCTGAATCAGCCCCAGCATTTT. It codes for CASSLTDSLNQPQHF.

The sample holds a few counts of this clone. This chain connects TRBV6-5 to TRBJ1-5; possibly TRBD1 for D (5 bases). The V gene lost 5 bases and the J gene lost 6 bases, with 11 bases spanning the gap. CDR3 length: 13 residues. Per germline, CDR1 MNHEY and CDR2 SVGAGI. The CDR3, as DNA: TGTGCCAGCAGTCCCGGGGCGTCTCAGCCCCAGCATTTT. Protein sequence: CASSPGASQPQHF.